The 7 T cell receptor beta chains below come from one sample, sequenced in a study of cytomegalovirus exposure and HLA in healthy donors. Sequencing was performed with immunoSEQ multiplex PCR; in TCRdb, only in-frame clones are kept and a portion is missing. The data contain about 280,000 clones, approximately 90% of them singletons. The sequencing sample was made of PBMCs. The source is a woman aged 18-29 years in good health and CMV-seronegative.

V and J are TRBV6-6 and TRBJ2-7; D is possibly TRBD1 (6 bases). This CDR3 spans 15 amino acids. Per the germline V gene, CDR1 is MNHNY and CDR2 is SVGAGI (reference sequence). The V gene lost 2 bases and the J gene lost 5 bases, with 16 bases spanning the gap. In DNA form, the CDR3 reads TGTGCCAGCAGTTACCGACCACAGGGTTGGGACGAGCAGTACTTC. Translation gives CASSYRPQGWDEQYF.

The rearrangement joins TRBV9 to TRBJ1-1; tentatively, D is TRBD1 (6 bases). There are 16 residues in the CDR3. Germline V CDR1 and CDR2: SGDLS, YYNGEE. Trimming took off 4 bases at V and 4 bases at J, with 20 bases between the two ends. CDR3 DNA sequence: TGTGCCAGCAGCCTTGGACAGACCTCGAGCGGCACTGAAGCTTTCTTT. It codes for CASSLGQTSSGTEAFF.

J is TRBJ1-2 and V is TRBV28, with D tentatively TRBD1 (6 bases). CDR1 is MDHEN and CDR2 is SYDVKM in the germline V gene. The CDR3 totals 17 residues. V gave up 3 bases and J gave up 8 bases, with 25 bases separating them. CDR3 nucleotide sequence: TGTGCCAGCAGTTTTCCGGACAGATGGGGGAAGCTGGGGGGCTACACCTTC. Its protein is CASSFPDRWGKLGGYTF.

V usage is TRBV10-2 and J usage is TRBJ2-7; 10 nucleotides match TRBD2. The CDR3 is 16 residues long. V lost 4 bases and J lost 1; bases outside the gene matches: 7. CDR1 is WSHSY and CDR2 is SAAADI in the germline V gene. The CDR3 protein is CASSGRKREGSYEQYF. In DNA form, the CDR3 reads TGCGCCAGCAGTGGCAGAAAGCGGGAGGGGTCCTACGAGCAGTACTTC.

This chain links TRBV4-1 with TRBJ2-7, with TRBD1 matching over 9 bases. Germline V gives CDR1 MGHRA, CDR2 YSYEKL. After removal of 4 bases from V and 7 bases from J, the junction contained 11 bases not matched to a gene. The length of the CDR3 is 15 residues. The CDR3 coding sequence is TGCGCCAGCAGCCGACTTAGAGGGACAGGGAATGAGCAGTACTTC. Its translation: CASSRLRGTGNEQYF.

V and J are TRBV13 and TRBJ2-5, with 7 bases lining up with TRBD2. The junction had 12 bases not matched to a gene; V was cut back by 6 bases and J by 5 bases. The CDR3 length is 15 residues. Germline CDR1 and CDR2: PRHDT and FYEKMQ (reference sequence). CDR3 bases: TGTGCCAGCAGTTCCTATTGGGGGGGAGGGGAGACCCAGTACTTC. Its protein is CASSSYWGGGETQYF.

This rearrangement joins TRBV29-1 to TRBJ1-1; D ambiguous. This CDR3 is built from 10 residues. The germline CDR1 and CDR2 sequences are SQVTM and ANQGSEA. V was pared by 4 bases and J by 11 bases, with 11 bases between. For the CDR3, the DNA is TGCAGCGTTGGAGTTCCGGAGGCTTTCTTT. It codes for CSVGVPEAFF.